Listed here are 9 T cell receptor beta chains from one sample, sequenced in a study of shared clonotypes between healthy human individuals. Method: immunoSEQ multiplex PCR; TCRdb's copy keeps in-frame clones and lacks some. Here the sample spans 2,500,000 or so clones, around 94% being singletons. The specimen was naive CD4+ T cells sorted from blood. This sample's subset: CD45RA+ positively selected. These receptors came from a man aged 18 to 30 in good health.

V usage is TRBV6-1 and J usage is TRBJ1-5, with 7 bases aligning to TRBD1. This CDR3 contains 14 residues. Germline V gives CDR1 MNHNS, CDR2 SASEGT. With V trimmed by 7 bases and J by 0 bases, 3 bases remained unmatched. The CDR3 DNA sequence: TGTGCCAGCAAAAGGGACAGTAGCAATCAGCCCCAGCATTTT. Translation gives CASKRDSSNQPQHF.

CDR3 amino acids: CATSRDRTITYGYTF. The CDR3 DNA reads TGTGCCACCAGCAGAGACCGGACAATCACCTATGGCTACACCTTC. This chain links TRBV15 with TRBJ1-2, with D tentatively TRBD1 (5 bases). The V and J ends lost 0 bases and 4 bases respectively, with 12 bases between them. CDR1 is LNHNV and CDR2 is YYDKDF in the germline V gene (reference sequence). This CDR3 is 15 amino acids long.

The CDR3 loop is CASSLGIAETQYF. CDR3 in DNA: TGTGCCAGCAGCTTAGGGATAGCAGAGACCCAGTACTTC. The chain couples TRBV7-2 to TRBJ2-5; D unresolved. This CDR3 contains 13 residues. V was trimmed by 1 base and J by 4 bases, leaving 7 bases between them. CDR1 is SGHTA and CDR2 is FQGNSA in the germline V gene.

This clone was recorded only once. In DNA form, the CDR3 reads TGTGCCAGCATTAGGTCAGGGCGGGGCGGAACCCTCCACTTT. Translated: CASIRSGRGGTLHF. The gene calls are TRBV6-5 and TRBJ1-6; weak D call: TRBD1 (5 bases). The V gene lost 7 bases and the J gene lost 14 bases, with 21 bases spanning the gap. Germline V gene lookup returns CDR1 MNHEY and CDR2 SVGAGI. The CDR3 runs 14 residues.

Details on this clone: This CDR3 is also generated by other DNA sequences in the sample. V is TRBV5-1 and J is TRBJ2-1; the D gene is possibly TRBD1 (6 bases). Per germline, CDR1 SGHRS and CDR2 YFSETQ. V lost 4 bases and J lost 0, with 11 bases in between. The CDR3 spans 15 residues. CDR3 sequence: CASSPQGSSYNEQFF. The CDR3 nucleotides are TGCGCCAGCAGCCCCCAGGGGAGCTCCTACAATGAGCAGTTCTTC.

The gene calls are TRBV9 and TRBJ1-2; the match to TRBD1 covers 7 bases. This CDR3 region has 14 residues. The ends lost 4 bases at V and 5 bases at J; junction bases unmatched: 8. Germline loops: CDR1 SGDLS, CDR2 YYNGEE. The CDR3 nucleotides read TGTGCCAGCAGCCCGACGAGACAGGGATATGGCTACACCTTC. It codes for CASSPTRQGYGYTF.

CDR3 region: CASSLAWMNTEAFF. The CDR3 nucleotides are TGTGCCAGCAGCTTAGCGTGGATGAACACTGAAGCTTTCTTT. V gene TRBV11-2 combines with J gene TRBJ1-1; D unclear. The CDR3 has 14 amino acids. Per the germline V gene, CDR1 is SGHAT and CDR2 is FQNNGV. The ends were cut back, 1 base at V and 0 bases at J, with 6 bases in the middle.

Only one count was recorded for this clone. The CDR3: CASGTGTGGEAFF. CDR3 DNA: TGTGCCAGCGGAACCGGGACAGGGGGCGAAGCTTTCTTT. This sequence joins TRBV27 and TRBJ1-1; the match to TRBD1 covers 12 bases. V trimming: 8 bases; J trimming: 8 bases; junction bases outside the gene matches: 6. Germline CDR1 is MNHEY and CDR2 is SMNVEV (reference sequence). CDR3 size: 13 residues.

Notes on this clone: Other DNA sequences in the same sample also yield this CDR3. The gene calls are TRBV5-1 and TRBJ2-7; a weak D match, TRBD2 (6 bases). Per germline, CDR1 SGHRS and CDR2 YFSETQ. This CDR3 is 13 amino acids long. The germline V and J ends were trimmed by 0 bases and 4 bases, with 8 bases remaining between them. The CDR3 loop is CASSLEGRYEQYF. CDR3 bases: TGCGCCAGCAGCTTGGAAGGGAGGTACGAGCAGTACTTC.